Listed below are T cell receptor beta chains from one sample, sequenced in a study of yellow fever vaccine responses in identical twins. From the RT-PCR reads, TCRdb called clonotypes with MiXCR, one entry per CDR3 protein. The repertoire consists of roughly 15,000 distinct CDR3 sequences, with roughly 83% occurring once and the leading ten covering 0.67%. The sample in question was T cells from blood (PBMCs), unsorted or a sorted subset (not recorded which), obtained before or after yellow fever vaccination (not recorded which). Receptors were obtained from a woman younger than 35 who received the yellow fever vaccine. CDR3s include the opening cysteine and the closing phenylalanine or tryptophan. A D gene is named only where the DNA matches it firmly. A row's size may be missing; if present it is once, few, many or a size class.

V gene	D gene	clone size	J gene	CDR3 protein	CDR3 DNA
TRBV28	NA	NA	TRBJ2-7	CASSLAGNEQYF	TGTGCCAGCAGTTTAGCCGGGAACGAGCAGTACTTC
TRBV29-1	TRBD1	NA	TRBJ2-7	CSVDVGQGSEQYF	TGCAGCGTTGATGTGGGACAGGGTTCCGAGCAGTACTTC
TRBV21-1	NA	NA	TRBJ1-5	CASSGRQAVHQPQHF	TGTGCCAGCAGCGGCCGACAGGCCGTCCATCAGCCCCAGCATTTT
TRBV7-9	NA	NA	TRBJ1-4	CASSPNSRDLRPNEKLFF	TGTGCCAGCAGCCCCAATAGCCGGGACCTGAGGCCCAATGAAAAACTGTTTTTT
TRBV2	TRBD1	NA	TRBJ1-6	CASSASGGWMGSPLHF	TGTGCCAGCAGTGCCTCAGGGGGCTGGATGGGTTCACCCCTCCACTTT
TRBV11-1	TRBD2	NA	TRBJ2-3	CASSKGLAGMSTDTQYF	TGTGCCAGCAGCAAGGGACTAGCGGGAATGAGCACAGATACGCAGTATTTT
TRBV18	NA	NA	TRBJ2-3	CASSPNQGTDTQYF	TGTGCCAGCTCACCCAACCAGGGGACAGATACGCAGTATTTT
TRBV11-3	NA	NA	TRBJ1-2	CASSLGPIYGYTF	TGTGCCAGCAGCTTAGGCCCCATCTATGGCTACACCTTC
TRBV12-5	NA	NA	TRBJ2-1	CASGPKQDTDNEQFF	TGTGCTAGTGGTCCAAAACAGGACACCGACAATGAGCAGTTCTTC
TRBV12-3/TRBV12-4	NA	once	TRBJ1-5	CASLSIGSNQPQHF	TGTGCCAGCCTGTCCATAGGCAGCAATCAGCCCCAGCATTTT